This T cell receptor beta chain appears in the sequencing data of a study of human T cells and chemical hapten exposure. One entry per CDR3 protein results from TCRdb running MiXCR on the RACE reads. The sample comprises more than 150,000 distinct CDR3 sequences, more than 25% of which are singletons, and 2.5% to 3.5% rests with the top ten. Indicated time point: pre-sensitization, week 0. Treatment reported: therapeutic diphenylcyclopropenone sensitization with weekly scalp DPC. V lost 6 bases to trimming and J lost 1 base; unmatched junction nucleotides: 4. The CDR3 is 15 residues long. Germline lookup yields CDR1 SGHRS and CDR2 YFSETQ.

This material consisted of whole blood, taken in connection with sensitization to the hapten diphenylcyclopropenone (DPC). The TCR comes from a woman aged 25 to 39 with alopecia areata. Some clones in this sample may be carry-over from other donors' samples. This chain joins TRBV5-1 and TRBJ2-6; TRBD1 matches 7 bases. For the CDR3, the DNA is TGCGCCAGCAACGTACAGGGGTCTGGGGCCAACGTCCTGACTTTC. Its protein is CASNVQGSGANVLTF.